This entry lists 30 T cell receptor beta chains sequenced from one sample in a study of cytomegalovirus exposure and HLA in healthy donors. Using immunoSEQ multiplex PCR, the repertoire was profiled, and TCRdb retains in-frame clones only, with some absent. The sample yields more than 200,000 clones, around 90% seen once. Sequenced: PBMCs. These receptors were obtained from a woman in her 30s in good health and CMV-seronegative.

The V gene is TRBV19, the J gene TRBJ1-1; D is possibly TRBD1 (5 bases). CDR1 is LNHDA, CDR2 SQIVND, per germline (reference sequence). V was clipped by 10 bases and J by 5 bases, with 17 bases between them. The CDR3 sequence is 13 residues long. The CDR3 protein is CATSLGVRTEAFF. The CDR3 nucleotides are TGTGCCACCTCATTGGGGGTTAGGACTGAAGCTTTCTTT.

This chain uses TRBV4-2 with TRBJ2-3; 11 bases align to TRBD2. Germline assignment: CDR1 LGHNA and CDR2 YNFKEQ. This CDR3 is built from 17 residues. Trimming took 1 base from V and 4 from J; bases not matched to a gene: 7. CDR3 nucleotide sequence: TGTGCCAGCAGCCAAGTGGGACTAGCGGAGGTTCCAGATACGCAGTATTTT. It specifies CASSQVGLAEVPDTQYF.

The chain links TRBV7-8 to TRBJ2-7; 9 bases align to TRBD1. Unmatched junction bases numbered 8, after V lost 4 bases and J lost 4 bases. The CDR3 is made up of 15 amino acids. Germline V lookup: CDR1 SGHVS, CDR2 FQNEAQ. CDR3 residues: CASSSWTGETYEQYF. The DNA for the CDR3 is TGTGCCAGCAGCTCGTGGACAGGGGAGACGTACGAGCAGTACTTC.

V and J are TRBV29-1 and TRBJ1-4, with D unresolved. The germline gives CDR1 SQVTM, CDR2 ANQGSEA. The CDR3 is made up of 12 amino acids. Trimming shortened V by 6 bases and J by 0 bases, and 5 bases separated the two germline ends. The chain's CDR3 is CSVKATNEKLFF. CDR3 in DNA: TGCAGCGTCAAAGCAACTAATGAAAAACTGTTTTTT.

V and J are TRBV27 and TRBJ2-7; 8 bases match TRBD2. CDR3 length: 15 residues. V shed 3 bases and J 3 bases; nucleotides not matched to a gene: 7. Germline assignment: CDR1 MNHEY and CDR2 SMNVEV (reference sequence). The CDR3 here is CASSFFREGGYEQYF. The CDR3, as DNA: TGTGCCAGCAGTTTTTTTCGGGAGGGCGGCTACGAGCAGTACTTC.

The V call is TRBV4-1, the J call TRBJ2-7; 11 nucleotides agree with TRBD2. The CDR3 totals 15 residues. V gave up 1 base and J gave up 7 bases; unmatched junction bases: 6. The germline V gene encodes CDR1 MGHRA and CDR2 YSYEKL. The CDR3 sequence: CASSQATSGRGEQYF. The CDR3 DNA follows: TGCGCCAGCAGCCAAGCCACTAGCGGGAGAGGTGAGCAGTACTTC.

V gene TRBV27 combines with J gene TRBJ2-3, with 9 bases matching TRBD1. V dropped 5 bases and J dropped 2; count of bases not matched to a gene: 8. The CDR3 contains 16 residues. Germline V gives CDR1 MNHEY, CDR2 SMNVEV (reference sequence). CDR3 sequence reads: CASSRPGTGFTDTQYF. The CDR3 coding sequence is TGTGCCAGCAGTCGCCCCGGGACAGGGTTCACAGATACGCAGTATTTT.

The rearrangement links TRBV19 to TRBJ2-7, with TRBD1 matching over 8 bases. CDR1 LNHDA and CDR2 SQIVND come from the germline V gene (reference sequence). V shed 4 bases, J shed 2 bases, and the junction held 10 bases outside the gene matches. The CDR3 runs 16 residues. CDR3 nucleotides: TGTGCCAGTAGTACTCAATCGAGGACAGGGACCTACGAGCAGTACTTC. This encodes CASSTQSRTGTYEQYF.

V gene TRBV28 combines with J gene TRBJ2-3, with TRBD2 identical over 14 bases. Germline V gene lookup returns CDR1 MDHEN and CDR2 SYDVKM. The CDR3 runs 15 residues. The ends lost 5 bases at V and 3 bases at J; junction bases unmatched: 1. CDR3 region: CASSRLAGGTDTQYF. The CDR3 DNA follows: TGTGCCAGCAGTAGACTAGCGGGAGGGACAGATACGCAGTATTTT. The variable domain in full, with the rest retrieved from reference TRBV28 and TRBJ2-3, is DVKVTQSSRYLVKRTGEKVFLECVQDMDHENMFWYRQDPGLGLRLIYFSYDVKMKEKGDIPEGYSVSREKKERFSLILESASTNQTSMYLCASSRLAGGTDTQYFGPGTRLTVL.

The genes are TRBV29-1 and TRBJ2-4; possibly TRBD1 for D (5 bases). The V gene's germline CDR1 is SQVTM and CDR2 ANQGSEA. The CDR3 runs to 13 residues. Trimming took 6 bases from V and 2 from J, leaving 11 bases between them. The CDR3 is CSVFRETKNIQYF. CDR3 nucleotide sequence: TGCAGCGTCTTCAGGGAAACCAAAAACATTCAGTACTTC.

The chain uses TRBV2 and TRBJ2-7; perhaps TRBD1 as D (5 bases). The germline V gene has CDR1 SNHLY and CDR2 FYNNEI. V lost 4 bases and J 6 bases, leaving 10 bases between the germline ends. CDR3 length: 12 residues. CDR3 region: CASSGFQGEQYF. The CDR3 DNA sequence: TGTGCCAGCAGTGGTTTTCAGGGCGAGCAGTACTTC.

V gene TRBV27 combines with J gene TRBJ2-1, with TRBD2 matching 9 bases. Per germline, CDR1 MNHEY and CDR2 SMNVEV (reference sequence). CDR3 length equals 18 residues. V trimming: 3 bases; J trimming: 3 bases; junction bases outside the gene matches: 12. The CDR3 sequence: CASSFTHAAGGLYNEQFF. CDR3 DNA: TGTGCCAGCAGTTTTACCCACGCAGCGGGAGGACTCTACAATGAGCAGTTCTTC.

This clone appeared a single time. The chain carries TRBV28 and TRBJ2-2; no definite D call. V gave up 5 bases and J gave up 3 bases, with 25 bases separating them. This CDR3 is built from 19 residues. CDR1 MDHEN and CDR2 SYDVKM come from the germline V gene. The CDR3 bases are TGTGCCAGCAGTCCTTCATTAGATTGGTCCCGTCCATACACCGGGGAGCTGTTTTTT. It specifies CASSPSLDWSRPYTGELFF.

The genes are TRBV14 and TRBJ2-2; TRBD1 is a possible D gene (5 bases). The CDR3 has 16 amino acids. Trimming cost V 3 bases and J 5 bases, with 16 bases left between them. CDR1 SGHDN and CDR2 FVKESK come from the germline V gene. The CDR3 DNA is TGTGCCAGCAGCCACCGCCTGACAGTGCGAACCGGGGAGCTGTTTTTT. This translates into CASSHRLTVRTGELFF. The complete variable domain, with remaining parts taken from reference TRBV14 and TRBJ2-2, reads EAGVTQFPSHSVIEKGQTVTLRCDPISGHDNLYWYRRVMGKEIKFLLHFVKESKQDESGMPNNRFLAERTGGTYSTLKVQPAELEDSGVYFCASSHRLTVRTGELFFGEGSRLTVL.

The chain combines TRBV29-1 with TRBJ2-5, with a weak D call TRBD2 (7 bases). Germline V gene sequence: CDR1 SQVTM, CDR2 ANQGSEA. Trimming shortened V by 6 bases and J by 2 bases, and 22 bases separated the two germline ends. This CDR3 contains 16 residues. CDR3 coding DNA: TGCAGCGTCATAGGGGGAGGGGTGATGGAACAAGAGACCCAGTACTTC. It codes for CSVIGGGVMEQETQYF.

The chain joins TRBV29-1 to TRBJ2-1; D gene ambiguous. Germline assignment: CDR1 SQVTM and CDR2 ANQGSEA. Trimming pared 3 bases from V and 8 bases from J, leaving 8 bases between. This CDR3 contains 11 residues. CDR3 coding DNA: TGCAGCGTTGATCAGGATGATGAGCAGTTCTTC. Amino acid sequence: CSVDQDDEQFF.

The chain combines TRBV27 with TRBJ2-7; a weak D match, TRBD1 (6 bases). Between the trimmed V and J ends, which lost 10 bases and 2 bases, there was a span of 12 bases. The CDR3 runs 12 residues. Germline V gene data show CDR1 as MNHEY and CDR2 as SMNVEV (reference sequence). In DNA, the CDR3 is TGTGCCACGGGGTACAGGGCCTACGAGCAGTACTTC. It yields the protein CATGYRAYEQYF.

The gene calls are TRBV7-2 and TRBJ2-7; the match to TRBD2 covers 7 bases. The junction had 2 bases not matched to a gene; V was cut back by 1 base and J by 2 bases. The CDR3 has 14 amino acids. Germline loops: CDR1 SGHTA, CDR2 FQGNSA. Here the CDR3 reads CASSLEGLTYEQYF. The CDR3 region has the DNA TGTGCCAGCAGCTTAGAGGGACTAACCTACGAGCAGTACTTC.

The chain carries TRBV5-5 and TRBJ2-3; 11 nucleotides agree with TRBD2. The CDR3 extends over 14 amino acids. V was pared by 4 bases and J by 4 bases, with 2 bases of the junction left unmatched. The germline CDR1 and CDR2 sequences are SGHKS and YYEKEE (reference sequence). Written as DNA, the CDR3 is TGTGCCAGCAGCCTAGCGGGAGGTCCAGATACGCAGTATTTT. Its protein product is CASSLAGGPDTQYF.

This rearrangement joins TRBV4-3 to TRBJ2-1; 7 bases align to TRBD1. Trimming removed 1 base from V and 6 bases from J; junction bases left unmatched: 3. In germline, CDR1 is LGHNA, CDR2 YSLEER. This CDR3 region has 14 residues. This CDR3 reads CASSQGRTGNEQFF. The CDR3 DNA reads as TGCGCCAGCAGCCAAGGAAGGACAGGCAATGAGCAGTTCTTC.

The chain has TRBV11-3 and TRBJ2-7; unclear D gene. Germline values: CDR1 SGHNT, CDR2 YENEEA. V was clipped by 3 bases and J by 7 bases, with 19 bases between them. The CDR3 is made up of 15 amino acids. The chain's CDR3 is CASSFRRKTRTEQYF. DNA of the CDR3: TGTGCCAGCAGCTTCAGACGGAAAACACGTACAGAGCAGTACTTC.

The rearrangement links TRBV4-2 to TRBJ1-2; D not resolved. Trimming left V 3 bases short and J 5 bases short, with 19 bases between. From germline, CDR1 is LGHNA and CDR2 YNFKEQ. CDR3 length: 16 residues. The CDR3 region is CASSQGRGPQSYGYTF. The CDR3 DNA sequence: TGTGCCAGCAGCCAGGGTCGCGGTCCACAATCGTATGGCTACACCTTC.

On this clone: The junction differs from germline at one of its ends, possibly a read error. The J gene is TRBJ2-1, the V gene TRBV6-1; possible D gene TRBD1, 5 bases. Germline CDR1 is MNHNS and CDR2 is SASEGT. This CDR3 is built from 11 residues. CDR3 sequence (DNA): TGTGCCAGCAGGGAAGGACAAGAATGGTTCTTC. Its translation: CASREGQEWFF.

V usage is TRBV7-9 and J usage is TRBJ2-2, with D possibly called TRBD1 or TRBD2 (5 bases each). CDR1 and CDR2 (germline): SEHNR, FQNEAQ (reference sequence). The CDR3 has 13 amino acids. V was cut by 11 bases and J by 9 bases, with 19 bases left in between. The DNA of the CDR3 is TGTGCCGGGGGTCTAGCAGACCACCGGGAGCTGTTTTTT. This codes for CAGGLADHRELFF. Full variable domain (remainder filled in from reference TRBV7-9 and TRBJ2-2): DTGVSQNPRHKITKRGQNVTFRCDPISEHNRLYWYRQTLGQGPEFLTYFQNEAQLEKSRLLSDRFSAERPKGSFSTLEIQRTEQGDSAMYLCAGGLADHRELFFGEGSRLTVL.

The CDR3 loop reads CASWRGQGYNEQFF. The CDR3 nucleotides are TGTGCCAGCTGGAGGGGACAGGGGTACAATGAGCAGTTCTTC. V gene TRBV27 combines with J gene TRBJ2-1; 10 bases are shared with TRBD1. In germline, CDR1 is MNHEY, CDR2 SMNVEV (reference sequence). The V and J ends lost 8 bases and 4 bases, in that order; junction bases with no gene match: 5. The CDR3 is 14 residues long.

This rearrangement joins TRBV7-2 to TRBJ2-5; 15 bases match TRBD2. The germline gives CDR1 SGHTA, CDR2 FQGNSA. Trimming took 5 bases from V and 2 from J; bases not matched to a gene: 6. The CDR3 covers 17 residues. CDR3 sequence reads: CASSIRTSGRAQETQYF. For the CDR3, the DNA is TGTGCCAGCAGCATTCGGACTAGCGGGAGGGCACAAGAGACCCAGTACTTC.

The CDR3 spells CASSLGHLDGQFF. In DNA form, the CDR3 reads TGTGCCAGCAGCTTAGGGCACCTCGACGGGCAGTTCTTC. V gene TRBV7-7 combines with J gene TRBJ2-1; D remains ambiguous. The germline gives CDR1 SSHAT, CDR2 FNYEAQ (reference sequence). V was pared by 1 base and J by 12 bases, with 13 bases between. This CDR3 spans 13 amino acids.

The chain employs TRBV6-1 and TRBJ2-7; TRBD1 matches 11 bases. After removal of 5 bases from V and 3 bases from J, the junction contained 12 bases not matched to a gene. This CDR3 has 17 amino acids. CDR1 is MNHNS, CDR2 SASEGT, per germline. The CDR3 nucleotides read TGTGCCAGCAGTCAAGGGGATCCGGGACAGGGGGGCTACGAGCAGTACTTC. Translating gives CASSQGDPGQGGYEQYF.

Concerning this clone: The same CDR3 can be traced to other DNA sequences in this sample. The chain couples TRBV5-1 to TRBJ2-5, with D possibly being TRBD2 (6 bases). Germline V CDR1 and CDR2: SGHRS, YFSETQ. The CDR3 loop spans 14 amino acids. Between the trimmed V and J ends, which lost 2 bases and 2 bases, there was a span of 10 bases. The CDR3, as DNA: TGCGCCAGCAGCTTAACCGGGGGACAAGAGACCCAGTACTTC. It translates to CASSLTGGQETQYF.

In nucleotides, the CDR3 is TGCAGCGTCCGAGAACTGACTAACACCGGGGAGCTGTTTTTT. Residues: CSVRELTNTGELFF. The chain couples TRBV29-1 to TRBJ2-2; D is unresolved. V lost 6 bases and J 2 bases, leaving 13 bases between the germline ends. CDR1 SQVTM and CDR2 ANQGSEA come from the germline V gene. This CDR3 comprises 14 residues.